This TCR beta chain emerged from a study of T-cell memory formation after mild COVID-19. Study information: Largely donor-specific TCR clusters were found.

About this clonotype itself: The antigen remains undetermined.

Points from the study as a whole: Confirmation of SARS-CoV-2 specificity was lacking for second-wave clones peaking day 37.

The CDR3 extends over 14 amino acids. Trimming removed 6 bases from V and 4 bases from J; junction bases left unmatched: 6. Germline CDR1 MDHEN, CDR2 SYDVKM. TCRdb processed the 5' RACE reads anew with MiXCR; each CDR3 protein has one entry. This sample has some 350,000 distinct CDR3 sequences, with 15% to 20% found just once. The sequencing input was PBMCs or a T cell subset sorted from them (not recorded which). This TCR came from a man between 18 and 35 years old who had mild COVID-19 (a few samples of this study predate the infection). Cell type and time point are not known. The rearrangement uses TRBV28 and TRBJ1-5; 7 bases fit TRBD1. In nucleotides, the CDR3 is TGTGCCAGCAGGGGGGACAGAGGGAATCAGCCCCAGCATTTT. It yields the protein CASRGDRGNQPQHF.